A selection of T cell receptor beta chains follows, all from one sample in a study of CD8+CD57+ T cells in acquired aplastic anemia. One entry per CDR3 protein results from TCRdb running MiXCR on the reads. Of fewer than 200,000 distinct CDR3 sequences listed, under 55% are singletons. Sample: sorted CD4+, CD8+, or CD8+CD57+ T cells (not recorded which) from PBMCs. The origin of the receptors is a human donor with aplastic anemia. Each CDR3 is given with its conserved first and last residue. D genes are given only for firm matches. Where a row states a size, it is once, few, many or the class of an expanded clone; other rows omit it.

d_call: NA; clone_size: NA; v_call: TRBV2; j_call: TRBJ2-5; cdr3_aa: CVSDSRQIQETQYF; cdr3_nt: TGTGTTTCCGACAGTCGGCAGATTCAAGAGACCCAGTACTTC
d_call: NA; clone_size: few; v_call: TRBV25-1; j_call: TRBJ2-3; cdr3_aa: CASSEPSTYSTDTQYF; cdr3_nt: TGTGCCAGCAGTGAGCCCAGCACCTATAGCACAGATACGCAGTATTTT
d_call: NA; clone_size: NA; v_call: TRBV2; j_call: TRBJ2-7; cdr3_aa: CASSNPGREQYF; cdr3_nt: TGTGCCAGTAGTAATCCGGGACGCGAGCAGTACTTC
d_call: NA; clone_size: NA; v_call: TRBV12-3/TRBV12-4; j_call: TRBJ1-5; cdr3_aa: CASSPQVPNQPQHF; cdr3_nt: TGTGCCAGCAGCCCCCAGGTCCCCAATCAGCCCCAGCATTTT
d_call: TRBD1; clone_size: NA; v_call: TRBV29-1; j_call: TRBJ1-1; cdr3_aa: CSVRPGTGAQNTEAFF; cdr3_nt: TGCAGCGTTCGGCCTGGGACAGGGGCTCAGAACACTGAAGCTTTCTTT
d_call: NA; clone_size: NA; v_call: TRBV19; j_call: TRBJ1-1; cdr3_aa: CASSTRVWAEAFF; cdr3_nt: TGTGCCAGTAGTACGAGGGTATGGGCTGAAGCTTTCTTT
d_call: NA; clone_size: NA; v_call: TRBV2; j_call: TRBJ2-7; cdr3_aa: CASTGRAGGSYEQYF; cdr3_nt: TGTGCCAGCACTGGGAGGGCAGGGGGATCCTACGAGCAGTACTTC
d_call: TRBD1; clone_size: NA; v_call: TRBV20-1; j_call: TRBJ2-7; cdr3_aa: CSARPGTAGRQYF; cdr3_nt: TGCAGTGCTAGGCCAGGGACAGCCGGTAGGCAGTACTTC
d_call: TRBD1; clone_size: many; v_call: TRBV20-1; j_call: TRBJ1-1; cdr3_aa: CSAYRGSSTEAFF; cdr3_nt: TGCAGTGCCTACAGGGGATCGAGCACTGAAGCTTTCTTT
d_call: NA; clone_size: NA; v_call: TRBV11-2; j_call: TRBJ2-5; cdr3_aa: CASSLERGTQYF; cdr3_nt: TGTGCCAGCAGCTTAGAGCGGGGGACCCAGTACTTC
d_call: NA; clone_size: NA; v_call: TRBV20-1; j_call: TRBJ2-1; cdr3_aa: CSAPTPGNQQFF; cdr3_nt: TGCAGTGCGCCGACCCCAGGGAATCAGCAGTTCTTC
d_call: NA; clone_size: NA; v_call: TRBV7-8; j_call: TRBJ1-1; cdr3_aa: CASSFDRAEAFF; cdr3_nt: TGTGCCAGCAGCTTTGACAGAGCTGAAGCTTTCTTT
d_call: NA; clone_size: once; v_call: TRBV20-1; j_call: TRBJ2-3; cdr3_aa: CSAQEGADTQYF; cdr3_nt: TGCAGTGCTCAGGAGGGCGCAGATACGCAGTATTTT
d_call: NA; clone_size: NA; v_call: TRBV20-1; j_call: TRBJ2-1; cdr3_aa: CSASSGRLYNEQFF; cdr3_nt: TGCAGTGCCAGCAGCGGACGACTGTACAATGAGCAGTTCTTC
d_call: TRBD2; clone_size: NA; v_call: TRBV5-6; j_call: TRBJ2-2; cdr3_aa: CASSLAFPPLAGNTGELFF; cdr3_nt: TGTGCCAGCAGCTTGGCGTTTCCACCTCTAGCGGGGAACACCGGGGAGCTGTTTTTT
d_call: TRBD1; clone_size: NA; v_call: TRBV6-1; j_call: TRBJ1-4; cdr3_aa: CASSVLTGASTNEKLFF; cdr3_nt: TGTGCCAGCAGTGTGCTGACAGGGGCCTCAACTAATGAAAAACTGTTTTTT
d_call: TRBD1; clone_size: NA; v_call: TRBV6-1; j_call: TRBJ1-2; cdr3_aa: CASSHPPTDRGNGYTF; cdr3_nt: TGTGCCAGCAGCCACCCGCCTACCGACAGGGGGAATGGCTACACCTTC
d_call: TRBD1; clone_size: NA; v_call: TRBV19; j_call: TRBJ2-7; cdr3_aa: CASRGQASYEQYF; cdr3_nt: TGTGCCAGTAGAGGACAGGCCTCCTACGAGCAGTACTTC
d_call: TRBD1; clone_size: NA; v_call: TRBV2; j_call: TRBJ2-4; cdr3_aa: CASSGQGLRNIQYF; cdr3_nt: TGTGCCAGCAGTGGACAGGGGTTAAGGAACATTCAGTACTTC
d_call: NA; clone_size: many; v_call: TRBV4-2; j_call: TRBJ1-3; cdr3_aa: CASSQEEGSGNTIYF; cdr3_nt: TGTGCCAGCAGCCAAGAGGAGGGTTCCGGAAACACCATATATTTT
d_call: TRBD2; clone_size: many; v_call: TRBV20-1; j_call: TRBJ2-5; cdr3_aa: CSARNSGGGQETQYF; cdr3_nt: TGCAGTGCTAGGAACAGCGGCGGGGGGCAAGAGACCCAGTACTTC
d_call: TRBD1; clone_size: NA; v_call: TRBV7-2; j_call: TRBJ2-5; cdr3_aa: CASSHDRVGKETQYF; cdr3_nt: TGTGCCAGCAGCCACGACAGGGTAGGAAAAGAGACCCAGTACTTC
d_call: NA; clone_size: NA; v_call: TRBV7-3; j_call: TRBJ2-2; cdr3_aa: CASSPSPRTPGELLF; cdr3_nt: TGTGCCAGCAGCCCGAGCCCCCGGACTCCCGGGGAGCTGCTTTTT
d_call: NA; clone_size: NA; v_call: TRBV29-1; j_call: TRBJ1-1; cdr3_aa: CSVLAGTEAFF; cdr3_nt: TGCAGCGTTCTGGCGGGCACTGAAGCTTTCTTT
d_call: NA; clone_size: NA; v_call: TRBV19; j_call: TRBJ2-1; cdr3_aa: CASSPEGNDEQFF; cdr3_nt: TGTGCCAGCAGCCCGGAGGGTAACGATGAGCAGTTCTTC
d_call: NA; clone_size: NA; v_call: TRBV11-1; j_call: TRBJ1-4; cdr3_aa: CASSPQVWTAGIGKLFF; cdr3_nt: TGTGCCAGCAGCCCCCAAGTCTGGACCGCCGGAATAGGAAAACTGTTTTTT
d_call: NA; clone_size: NA; v_call: TRBV24-1; j_call: TRBJ2-5; cdr3_aa: CATQGEGSEETQYF; cdr3_nt: TGTGCCACCCAAGGGGAAGGGTCTGAGGAGACCCAGTACTTC
d_call: TRBD1; clone_size: once; v_call: TRBV7-8; j_call: TRBJ2-7; cdr3_aa: CASSFGQGIPYEQYF; cdr3_nt: TGTGCCAGCAGCTTCGGACAGGGGATTCCCTACGAGCAGTACTTC
d_call: NA; clone_size: many; v_call: TRBV6-1; j_call: TRBJ2-7; cdr3_aa: CASSDVPGREQYF; cdr3_nt: TGTGCCAGCAGTGATGTCCCAGGGCGCGAGCAGTACTTC
d_call: TRBD2; clone_size: NA; v_call: TRBV7-2; j_call: TRBJ2-7; cdr3_aa: CASSAASGLAHEQYF; cdr3_nt: TGTGCCAGCAGCGCAGCTAGCGGCCTAGCCCACGAGCAGTACTTC
d_call: NA; clone_size: few; v_call: TRBV7-3; j_call: TRBJ1-2; cdr3_aa: CASSLSDYGKYGYTF; cdr3_nt: TGTGCCAGCAGCTTAAGCGACTACGGAAAATATGGCTACACCTTC
d_call: TRBD2; clone_size: NA; v_call: TRBV24-1; j_call: TRBJ2-1; cdr3_aa: CATSGLGTSEYNEQFF; cdr3_nt: TGTGCCACCAGTGGTCTTGGGACTAGCGAGTACAATGAGCAGTTCTTC
d_call: NA; clone_size: many; v_call: TRBV2; j_call: TRBJ1-5; cdr3_aa: CASSEGNAQHF; cdr3_nt: TGTGCCAGCAGTGAGGGGAACGCCCAGCATTTT
d_call: TRBD1; clone_size: NA; v_call: TRBV4-2; j_call: TRBJ1-4; cdr3_aa: CASSLRDRKNEKLFF; cdr3_nt: TGTGCCAGCAGCCTTCGGGACAGGAAAAATGAAAAACTGTTTTTT
d_call: NA; clone_size: NA; v_call: TRBV20-1; j_call: TRBJ1-2; cdr3_aa: CSARRVGITYYGYTF; cdr3_nt: TGCAGTGCTAGAAGGGTGGGTATCACCTACTATGGCTACACCTTC
d_call: NA; clone_size: NA; v_call: TRBV24-1; j_call: TRBJ2-5; cdr3_aa: CATSDFGLLPQETQYF; cdr3_nt: TGTGCCACCAGTGATTTTGGTCTTCTCCCACAAGAGACCCAGTACTTC
d_call: NA; clone_size: NA; v_call: TRBV25-1; j_call: TRBJ2-1; cdr3_aa: CASSDVTGVSHNEQFF; cdr3_nt: TGTGCCAGCAGTGATGTAACGGGAGTCTCGCACAATGAGCAGTTCTTC
d_call: NA; clone_size: many; v_call: TRBV12-3/TRBV12-4; j_call: TRBJ1-2; cdr3_aa: CASSLAGIGYTF; cdr3_nt: TGTGCCAGCAGTTTAGCAGGGATCGGCTACACCTTC
d_call: TRBD1; clone_size: NA; v_call: TRBV10-3; j_call: TRBJ1-5; cdr3_aa: CTSSRYRGDNQPQHF; cdr3_nt: TGTACCAGCAGCAGATACAGGGGAGACAATCAGCCCCAGCATTTT
d_call: TRBD2; clone_size: many; v_call: TRBV4-2; j_call: TRBJ2-1; cdr3_aa: CASSQDLGTSYNEQFF; cdr3_nt: TGTGCCAGCAGCCAAGATTTGGGGACTAGTTACAATGAGCAGTTCTTC
d_call: TRBD2; clone_size: many; v_call: TRBV5-1; j_call: TRBJ2-7; cdr3_aa: CASSLSSGSYEQYF; cdr3_nt: TGCGCCAGCAGCTTGTCTAGCGGCTCCTACGAGCAGTACTTC
d_call: NA; clone_size: many; v_call: TRBV7-6; j_call: TRBJ2-5; cdr3_aa: CASSLGLASETQYF; cdr3_nt: TGTGCCAGCAGCTTGGGACTGGCCTCGGAGACCCAGTACTTC
d_call: TRBD2; clone_size: once; v_call: TRBV15; j_call: TRBJ2-7; cdr3_aa: CATSRGGGYWSEQYF; cdr3_nt: TGTGCCACCAGCAGAGGCGGGGGTTATTGGTCCGAGCAGTACTTC
d_call: TRBD2; clone_size: few; v_call: TRBV24-1; j_call: TRBJ2-7; cdr3_aa: CATSDWTSGGVDEQYF; cdr3_nt: TGTGCCACCAGTGATTGGACTAGCGGAGGGGTGGACGAGCAGTACTTC
d_call: TRBD2; clone_size: few; v_call: TRBV12-3/TRBV12-4; j_call: TRBJ2-3; cdr3_aa: CASSLGGAGAKDTQYF; cdr3_nt: TGTGCCAGCAGTTTAGGGGGAGCGGGGGCAAAAGATACGCAGTATTTT
d_call: TRBD1; clone_size: many; v_call: TRBV9; j_call: TRBJ1-2; cdr3_aa: CASSIHRGGYTF; cdr3_nt: TGTGCCAGCAGCATACACAGGGGCGGCTACACCTTC
d_call: NA; clone_size: once; v_call: TRBV29-1; j_call: TRBJ1-2; cdr3_aa: CSVAPMEDGYTF; cdr3_nt: TGCAGCGTTGCTCCGATGGAGGATGGCTACACCTTC
d_call: NA; clone_size: NA; v_call: TRBV7-8; j_call: TRBJ2-1; cdr3_aa: CASSLVKNEQFF; cdr3_nt: TGTGCCAGCAGCTTAGTTAAGAATGAGCAGTTCTTC
d_call: NA; clone_size: few; v_call: TRBV3-1; j_call: TRBJ1-3; cdr3_aa: CASSQGGAGNTIYF; cdr3_nt: TGTGCCAGCAGCCAAGGGGGAGCTGGAAACACCATATATTTT
d_call: NA; clone_size: NA; v_call: TRBV19; j_call: TRBJ1-2; cdr3_aa: CASSIDRLYGYTF; cdr3_nt: TGTGCCAGTAGTATCGACAGGTTATATGGCTACACCTTC
d_call: NA; clone_size: many; v_call: TRBV5-1; j_call: TRBJ2-7; cdr3_aa: CASSLGQGFNEQYF; cdr3_nt: TGCGCCAGCAGCTTGGGGCAGGGGTTCAACGAGCAGTACTTC
d_call: NA; clone_size: few; v_call: TRBV27; j_call: TRBJ2-7; cdr3_aa: CASSIKQQGFTYEQYF; cdr3_nt: TGTGCCAGCAGTATCAAACAACAGGGCTTTACCTACGAGCAGTACTTC
d_call: NA; clone_size: NA; v_call: TRBV5-1; j_call: TRBJ1-1; cdr3_aa: CASSFKGIATNTEAFF; cdr3_nt: TGCGCCAGCAGCTTTAAGGGGATAGCTACAAACACTGAAGCTTTCTTT